A single sample is the source of the 9 T cell receptor beta chains below, sequenced in a study of spatial heterogeneity in lung cancer. TCRdb passed the 5' RACE reads through MiXCR, listing each CDR3 protein once. The top ten clones hold roughly a fifth of a sample with about 25,000 distinct CDR3 sequences, approximately 5.4% of them seen once. Time point described: blood at routine non-recurrence follow-up after resection. Whole RNA was taken from tumor, nontumor lung or frozen PBMC; it was then sequenced unsorted. The material sequenced was PBMCs, taken at follow-up. These receptor sequences come from a male donor with early-stage non-small cell lung cancer.

There are many counts of this clonotype. One junction end disagrees with the germline gene, perhaps due to a read error. This chain joins TRBV7-2 and TRBJ2-3; D not certain. Germline CDR1 SGHTA, CDR2 FQGNSA. The CDR3 sequence is 13 residues long. The DNA for the CDR3 is TGTGCCAGCAGCTTAGGTAGCACCGACCCTATGAATTTT. Its translation: CASSLGSTDPMNF.

The chain has TRBV20-1 and TRBJ1-1; 8 nucleotides agree with TRBD1. The CDR3 is 15 residues long. Unmatched junction bases numbered 9, after V lost 1 base and J lost 5 bases. CDR1 DFQATT and CDR2 SNEGSKA come from the germline V gene (reference sequence). Written as DNA, the CDR3 is TGCAGTGCTAGAGTCCCTGGCACAGGGGGGACTGAAGCTTTCTTT. This gives the protein CSARVPGTGGTEAFF.

At least ten counts were recorded for this clonotype. V usage is TRBV7-3 and J usage is TRBJ2-2, with 8 bases matching TRBD1. The CDR3 covers 16 residues. CDR1 SGHTA and CDR2 FQGTGA come from the germline V gene. V lost 4 bases and J lost 1; bases outside the gene matches: 5. For the CDR3, the DNA is TGTGCCAGCAGCTCCACAGGGGGACTGAACACCGGGGAGCTGTTTTTT. Protein product: CASSSTGGLNTGELFF.

This clonotype was observed a handful of times. The gene calls are TRBV3-1 and TRBJ2-3; 7 nucleotides match TRBD1. J gave up 3 bases and V 4 bases, and 7 bases lay outside the gene matches. CDR1 is LGHDT, CDR2 YNNKEL, per germline (reference sequence). The CDR3 extends over 15 amino acids. In DNA, the CDR3 is TGTGCCAGCAGCCCCGACAGGGTTCGAACAGATACGCAGTATTTT. Protein product: CASSPDRVRTDTQYF.

The chain carries TRBV7-2 and TRBJ2-1; maybe TRBD2 (6 bases). V dropped 2 bases and J dropped 3 bases, with 11 bases sitting between them. The CDR3 length is 15 residues. Germline V gene sequence: CDR1 SGHTA, CDR2 FQGNSA. CDR3 region: CASSLRRGNYNEQFF. CDR3 in DNA: TGTGCCAGCAGCTTAAGACGGGGGAACTACAATGAGCAGTTCTTC.

CDR3 DNA: TGTGCCAGCAGCAGTTGGTATGGCTACACCTTC. This gives the protein CASSSWYGYTF. The chain carries TRBV7-2 and TRBJ1-2; D is ambiguous. This CDR3 is built from 11 residues. Deletions cut 5 bases from V and 5 bases from J, with 6 bases between. CDR1 is SGHTA, CDR2 FQGNSA, per germline. Full variable domain (remainder filled in from reference TRBV7-2 and TRBJ1-2): GAGVSQSPSNKVTEKGKDVELRCDPISGHTALYWYRQSLGQGLEFLIYFQGNSAPDKSGLPSDRFSAERTGGSVSTLTIQRTQQEDSAVYLCASSSWYGYTFGSGTRLTVV.

This clonotype was seen at least ten times. The CDR3 protein is CSVAQADQPQHF. The CDR3 DNA reads as TGCAGCGTAGCGCAGGCGGATCAGCCCCAGCATTTT. The rearrangement joins TRBV29-1 to TRBJ1-5; D gene uncertain. The CDR3 totals 12 residues. The V gene's germline CDR1 is SQVTM and CDR2 ANQGSEA. V was trimmed by 6 bases and J by 5 bases, leaving 11 bases between them.

The V gene is TRBV19, the J gene TRBJ1-6; D unresolved. V dropped 9 bases and J dropped 7 bases, with 10 bases sitting between them. CDR1 is LNHDA, CDR2 SQIVND, per germline (reference sequence). The length of the CDR3 is 12 residues. CDR3 coding DNA: TGTGCCAGCTCAGAGAAAAATTCACCCCTCCACTTT. This codes for CASSEKNSPLHF. The complete variable domain, with remaining parts taken from reference TRBV19 and TRBJ1-6, reads DGGITQSPKYLFRKEGQNVTLSCEQNLNHDAMYWYRQDPGQGLRLIYYSQIVNDFQKGDIAEGYSVSREKKESFPLTVTSAQKNPTAFYLCASSEKNSPLHFGNGTRLTVT.

This clonotype was seen only a few times. V is TRBV6-2 or TRBV6-3 and J is TRBJ2-7; D assignment may be TRBD1 or TRBD2 (5 bases each). The germline CDR1 and CDR2 sequences are MNHEY and SVGEGT. The germline V and J ends were trimmed by 6 bases and 5 bases, with 17 bases remaining between them. The CDR3 runs 14 residues. Here the CDR3 reads CASRPGQRRNEQYF. In DNA, the CDR3 is TGTGCCAGCAGACCGGGGCAGAGGCGAAACGAGCAGTACTTC.